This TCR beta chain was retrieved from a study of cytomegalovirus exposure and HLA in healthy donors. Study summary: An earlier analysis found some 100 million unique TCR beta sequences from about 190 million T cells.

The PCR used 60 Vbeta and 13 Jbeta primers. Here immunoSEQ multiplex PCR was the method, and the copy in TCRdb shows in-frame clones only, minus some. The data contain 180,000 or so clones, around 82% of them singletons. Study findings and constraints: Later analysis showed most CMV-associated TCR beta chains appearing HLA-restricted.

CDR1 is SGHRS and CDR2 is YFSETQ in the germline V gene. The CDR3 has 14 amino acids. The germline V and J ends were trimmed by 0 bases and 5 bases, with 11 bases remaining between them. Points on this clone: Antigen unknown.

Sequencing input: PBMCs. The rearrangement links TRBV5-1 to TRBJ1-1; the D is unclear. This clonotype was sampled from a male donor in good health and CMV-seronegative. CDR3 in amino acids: CASSLAPGETEAFF. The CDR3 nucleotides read TGCGCCAGCAGCTTGGCCCCGGGAGAAACTGAAGCTTTCTTT.